Listed here are 8 T cell receptor beta chains from one sample, sequenced in a study of graft-versus-host responses after intestinal transplantation. No cognate antigen is known for these TCRs. Here immunoSEQ multiplex PCR was the method, and the copy in TCRdb shows in-frame clones only, minus some. The sample lists about 120,000 clones, 90% to 95% occurring once. The starting material was unstimulated CD8+ T cells sorted from spleen or lymph node cells, obtained before transplant. These receptors were obtained from a human donor who was the organ donor for an intestinal transplant.

This chain uses TRBV6-1 with TRBJ1-2; D is unclear. There are 14 residues in the CDR3. The V end was cut by 4 bases, the J end by 4 bases, with 13 bases between. CDR1 and CDR2 (germline): MNHNS, SASEGT. The CDR3: CASSARPTGYGYTF. The CDR3 bases are TGTGCCAGCAGTGCCCGACCCACGGGCTATGGCTACACCTTC.

The CDR3 DNA follows: TGTGCCAGCAGCTTGCGGCCGATTTCCACAGATACGCAGTATTTT. Protein sequence: CASSLRPISTDTQYF. V is TRBV5-4 and J is TRBJ2-3, with D unresolved. Germline V gene sequence: CDR1 SGHNT, CDR2 YYREEE (reference sequence). The V end was cut by 1 base, the J end by 2 bases, with 11 bases between. There are 15 residues in the CDR3.

In its sample, this clone was seen once. This chain connects TRBV5-1 to TRBJ2-7; 10 bases map to TRBD1. The length of the CDR3 is 15 residues. Germline V gene sequence: CDR1 SGHRS, CDR2 YFSETQ. The junction had 5 bases not matched to a gene; V was cut back by 2 bases and J by 3 bases. CDR3: CASSLGDRGGYEQYF. The DNA for the CDR3 is TGCGCCAGCAGCTTAGGGGACAGGGGAGGCTACGAGCAGTACTTC.

In its sample, this clone was seen once. The genes are TRBV7-3 and TRBJ2-1, with D possibly matching TRBD1 (6 bases). The CDR3 contains 15 residues. The V gene's germline CDR1 is SGHTA and CDR2 FQGTGA. Trimming pared 5 bases from V and 5 bases from J, leaving 16 bases between. The CDR3 DNA reads TGTGCCAGCAGCCCCTATTCGGACAGAAACAATGAGCAGTTCTTC. Residues: CASSPYSDRNNEQFF.

The V call is TRBV27, the J call TRBJ2-5; D possibly corresponds to TRBD1 (6 bases). Germline values: CDR1 MNHEY, CDR2 SMNVEV (reference sequence). The CDR3 spans 14 residues. V was trimmed by 6 bases and J by 4 bases, leaving 15 bases between them. In nucleotides, the CDR3 is TGTGCCAGCAGCTCGGCAGGGGTTAGAGAGACCCAGTACTTC. Translated, it gives CASSSAGVRETQYF.

The chain combines TRBV6-6 with TRBJ1-5; perhaps TRBD1 as D (5 bases). The CDR3 has 15 amino acids. Germline CDR1 is MNHNY and CDR2 is SVGAGI (reference sequence). V was shortened by 6 bases and J by 6 bases, with 18 bases between the two germline ends. The CDR3 loop reads CASSRPGPVGQPQHF. The DNA for the CDR3 is TGTGCCAGCAGCCGACCGGGACCTGTCGGTCAGCCCCAGCATTTT.

The V gene is TRBV6-1, the J gene TRBJ1-5; 9 nucleotides align to TRBD1. The CDR3 has 15 amino acids. CDR1 is MNHNS and CDR2 is SASEGT in the germline V gene. The V gene end was trimmed by 5 bases and the J gene end by 5 bases; junction bases not matched to a gene: 7. The CDR3 nucleotides read TGTGCCAGCAGTCCAGAGGGACAGGGTCATCAGCCCCAGCATTTT. Translating gives CASSPEGQGHQPQHF.

The chain employs TRBV19 and TRBJ1-2, with a weak D call TRBD1 (6 bases). CDR1 is LNHDA, CDR2 SQIVND, per germline (reference sequence). The ends were cut back, 5 bases at V and 2 bases at J, with 15 bases in the middle. The CDR3 contains 15 residues. The CDR3 reads CASSPWTEINYGYTF. Written as DNA, the CDR3 is TGTGCCAGTAGTCCCTGGACAGAAATAAACTATGGCTACACCTTC. Combining the CDR3 with reference TRBV19 and TRBJ1-2 gives the whole variable domain DGGITQSPKYLFRKEGQNVTLSCEQNLNHDAMYWYRQDPGQGLRLIYYSQIVNDFQKGDIAEGYSVSREKKESFPLTVTSAQKNPTAFYLCASSPWTEINYGYTFGSGTRLTVV.